This T cell receptor beta chain was retrieved from a study of blood T cell repertoires in COVID-19. Study details: Samples representing acute and convalescent COVID-19 were sourced from the United States, Italy and Spain. PBMCs, B-cell-depleted T cells, or T cells were the source of the cDNA or gDNA that made up the material.

Germline loops: CDR1 KGHSH, CDR2 LQKENI. Germline trimming cut 3 bases from V and 3 bases from J; bases unmatched to any gene: 12. The length of the CDR3 is 17 residues. Per the original methods: Estimation of nucleated cell counts relied on the amplification of reference gene primers. This table comes from immunoSEQ multiplex PCR, and its TCRdb copy is limited to in-frame clones, with some not included. That table gives V, J and clone size, and the DNA gave D and trimming. The sample lists 130,000 to 150,000 clones, 80% occurring once. Sequences were obtained from peripheral blood. The V and J genes are TRBV18 and TRBJ2-3, with 7 nucleotides matching TRBD2. The TCR comes from a man between 70 and 80 years old who had recovered from COVID-19. This chain's CDR3 is CASSPTPGLLSTDTQYF. In nucleotides, the CDR3 is TGTGCCAGCTCACCCACTCCGGGACTACTCTCTACAGATACGCAGTATTTT.